The source of this TCR beta chain is a study of cytomegalovirus exposure and HLA in healthy donors. In regard to this clone: Its antigen is not known.

J was trimmed by 0 bases and V by 6 bases; bases with no gene match: 4. CDR3 length equals 13 residues. CDR1 is SQVTM, CDR2 ANQGSEA, per germline. General study results and limits: Several of the most significant clusters appeared linked to common viral pathogens, based on a later analysis. A previous analysis found most TCR beta V segments productive roughly 90% or roughly 30% of the time. Among immune exposure information, only CMV serostatus was available.

Use of 60 Vbeta and 13 Jbeta primers characterized the PCR. Clones were read by immunoSEQ multiplex PCR, and TCRdb kept only the in-frame ones, dropping some. The profile covers 110,000 or so clones, with around 77% appearing a single time and roughly 5.9% taken by the ten largest. This receptor was identified in a woman aged 30 to 39 in good health and CMV-seropositive. Source material: PBMCs. This chain joins TRBV29-1 and TRBJ1-2; 7 bases are a match to TRBD1. The CDR3 is CSVSGQTNYGYTF. The CDR3 bases are TGCAGCGTGTCGGGACAGACTAACTATGGCTACACCTTC.